The 13 T cell receptor beta chains listed next were all sequenced from one sample in a study of radiation and T cells in renal cell carcinoma. The sample's time point: baseline pretreatment blood. Treatment indicated: 15 Gy SBRT to primary tumor, nephrectomy 4 weeks later. Generated by immunoSEQ multiplex PCR, the TCRdb table keeps only in-frame clones and is missing some. This sample has 150,000 or so clones, with around 89% found just once. Sequenced material: blood, taken from a patient whose treatment included radiotherapy and nephrectomy. These receptors were collected from a woman aged 70-85 years with renal cell carcinoma.

This clone has a handful of counts. This specimen includes other DNA sequences encoding the same CDR3. This chain connects TRBV2 to TRBJ1-5; perhaps TRBD1 as D (6 bases). Germline CDR1 reads SNHLY; CDR2 reads FYNNEI. V shed 6 bases and J shed 5 bases, with 17 bases lying between them. This CDR3 region has 15 residues. The CDR3 DNA sequence: TGTGCCAGCAGCCCCGGGGGCGGGGGACATCAGCCCCAGCATTTT. This sequence encodes CASSPGGGGHQPQHF.

V is TRBV6-4 and J is TRBJ2-2, with a possible D match to TRBD2 (5 bases). The CDR3 has 15 residues. Germline V gene lookup returns CDR1 MRHNA and CDR2 SNTAGT. Deletions cut 4 bases from V and 1 base from J, with 10 bases between. The CDR3 DNA is TGTGCCAGCAGTGCCGTACTAGGGAACACCGGGGAGCTGTTTTTT. Its protein is CASSAVLGNTGELFF.

This chain connects TRBV6-1 to TRBJ1-2, with TRBD1 matching 7 bases. V was clipped by 7 bases and J by 4 bases; unmatched bases: 6. This CDR3 comprises 13 residues. Looked up from germline, CDR1 is MNHNS and CDR2 is SASEGT. CDR3 region: CASILNRGYGYTF. The CDR3 coding sequence is TGTGCCAGCATATTGAACAGGGGCTATGGCTACACCTTC.

The gene calls are TRBV27 and TRBJ2-2; D gene uncertain. Germline values: CDR1 MNHEY, CDR2 SMNVEV (reference sequence). The CDR3 has 14 amino acids. Trimming cost V 1 base and J 1 base, with 4 bases left between them. DNA for the CDR3: TGTGCCAGCAGTTTATGGGTGAACACCGGGGAGCTGTTTTTT. Residues: CASSLWVNTGELFF.

This chain joins TRBV21-1 and TRBJ2-7; the D call of TRBD1 is as the table states it, not checked on the DNA. TRBV21-1 is annotated as a pseudogene. There are 14 residues in the CDR3. This CDR3 is CASTIQGDEDEQYF. In DNA form, the CDR3 reads TGTGCCAGCACCATACAGGGAGATGAGGACGAGCAGTACTTC.

This chain uses TRBV30 with TRBJ2-7; D is unresolved. Trimming pared 0 bases from V and 4 bases from J, leaving 13 bases between. Per germline, CDR1 GTSNPN and CDR2 SVGIG (reference sequence). The CDR3 spans 14 residues. DNA of the CDR3: TGTGCCTGGAGTGTACGTGGCATAAATTACGAGCAGTACTTC. This encodes CAWSVRGINYEQYF.

This clone was counted a few times. V is TRBV5-1 and J is TRBJ1-1, with no clear D. Trimming cost V 7 bases and J 1 base, with 11 bases left between them. Germline V lookup: CDR1 SGHRS, CDR2 YFSETQ. The CDR3 loop spans 13 amino acids. CDR3 residues: CASRYTANTEAFF. As DNA, the CDR3 is TGCGCCAGCCGATACACCGCGAACACTGAAGCTTTCTTT.

This clone was counted a few times. The chain links TRBV18 to TRBJ1-3; perhaps TRBD1 as D (5 bases). CDR3 length: 16 amino acids. CDR1 KGHSH and CDR2 LQKENI come from the germline V gene. With 4 bases removed from V and 2 bases from J, the gap between germline ends came to 15 bases. Written as DNA, the CDR3 is TGTGCCAGCTCACTCTCGGTCACAGGCGCTGGAAACACCATATATTTT. Amino acids: CASSLSVTGAGNTIYF.

This clone came up once. This rearrangement joins TRBV7-2 to TRBJ2-7, with TRBD1 matching over 8 bases. This CDR3 is 15 amino acids long. J lost 4 bases, V lost 5 bases, and 10 bases had no gene match. Germline-derived CDR1 and CDR2 are SGHTA and FQGNSA. Here the CDR3 reads CASSHTGTGIYEQYF. CDR3 DNA: TGTGCCAGCAGCCATACCGGGACAGGAATATACGAGCAGTACTTC.

The chain joins TRBV2 to TRBJ2-7; a weak D match, TRBD1 (6 bases). This CDR3 comprises 15 residues. The germline V gene has CDR1 SNHLY and CDR2 FYNNEI. Trimming removed 2 bases from V and 4 bases from J, with 15 bases in between. The CDR3, as DNA: TGTGCCAGCAGTGAATTCGGCAGGGGCGGGTACGAGCAGTACTTC. Amino acid sequence: CASSEFGRGGYEQYF.

The rearrangement uses TRBV7-2 and TRBJ2-5; D possibly corresponds to TRBD2 (5 bases). CDR1 and CDR2 (germline): SGHTA, FQGNSA. V dropped 0 bases and J dropped 6 bases, with 11 bases sitting between them. There are 14 residues in the CDR3. In DNA, the CDR3 is TGTGCCAGCAGCTTAGCGCCGGGGAAGAAGACCCAGTACTTC. It codes for CASSLAPGKKTQYF.

The chain carries TRBV6-1 and TRBJ1-4; D is unresolved. This CDR3 comprises 15 residues. V shed 4 bases and J shed 1 base, with 10 bases lying between them. Germline V gene lookup returns CDR1 MNHNS and CDR2 SASEGT. Here the CDR3 reads CASSGLGGTNEKLFF. The CDR3 nucleotides read TGTGCCAGCAGTGGGCTAGGAGGAACTAATGAAAAACTGTTTTTT.

This chain joins TRBV11-1 and TRBJ2-3, with 12 bases aligning to TRBD2. V dropped 5 bases and J dropped 0; count of bases not matched to a gene: 9. The germline CDR1 and CDR2 sequences are SGHAT and FQDESV (reference sequence). The CDR3 covers 18 residues. The DNA of the CDR3 is TGTGCCAGCAGCCCATTCGGACTAGCGGGAACTAGCACAGATACGCAGTATTTT. Its translation is CASSPFGLAGTSTDTQYF.